The 9 T cell receptor beta chains given below trace back to one sample, sequenced in a study of cytomegalovirus exposure and HLA in healthy donors. The study ran its PCR with 60 Vbeta and 13 Jbeta primers. Measured with immunoSEQ multiplex PCR; TCRdb has only the in-frame clones, and not every one. The profile shows 100,000 to 150,000 clones, over 65% of them singletons. Material: PBMCs. These receptors were taken from a man aged 40-49 years in good health and CMV-seropositive.

J is TRBJ2-3 and V is TRBV11-1; no reliable D call. The CDR3 contains 14 residues. The V gene's germline CDR1 is SGHAT and CDR2 FQDESV (reference sequence). The ends were cut back, 0 bases at V and 4 bases at J, with 8 bases in the middle. The CDR3 DNA reads TGTGCCAGCAGCTTAGCGCTACAGTCAGATACGCAGTATTTT. This encodes CASSLALQSDTQYF.

The chain joins TRBV30 to TRBJ2-4, with D possibly matching TRBD1 (6 bases). The germline CDR1 and CDR2 sequences are GTSNPN and SVGIG (reference sequence). The CDR3 has 11 residues. V lost 3 bases and J lost 13, with 13 bases in between. The CDR3 region is CAWRGAEGQYF. The CDR3 bases are TGTGCCTGGAGGGGGGCCGAGGGGCAGTACTTC. Based on the CDR3 plus reference TRBV30 and TRBJ2-4, the full variable domain is SQTIHQWPATLVQPVGSPLSLECTVEGTSNPNLYWYRQAAGRGLQLLFYSVGIGQISSEVPQNLSASRPQDRQFILSSKKLLLSDSGFYLCAWRGAEGQYFGAGTRLSVL.

This chain uses TRBV4-2 with TRBJ1-1; D unclear. The length of the CDR3 is 14 residues. Germline CDR1 reads LGHNA; CDR2 reads YNFKEQ. V shed 0 bases and J shed 0 bases, with 5 bases lying between them. CDR3 DNA sequence: TGTGCCAGCAGCCAAGAGGAGGTGAACACTGAAGCTTTCTTT. Residues: CASSQEEVNTEAFF.

The chain is built from TRBV6-1 and TRBJ1-5; 9 nucleotides align to TRBD1. J was trimmed by 6 bases and V by 3 bases; bases with no gene match: 6. Per germline, CDR1 MNHNS and CDR2 SASEGT. The CDR3 sequence is 15 residues long. The CDR3 sequence is CASSEVGTGSQPQHF. CDR3 sequence (DNA): TGTGCCAGCAGTGAGGTCGGGACAGGGAGTCAGCCCCAGCATTTT.

V usage is TRBV25-1 and J usage is TRBJ1-3; D is undetermined. The V end lost 3 bases, the J end lost 0 bases, and 6 bases lay between the germline ends. CDR1 MGHDK and CDR2 SYGVNS come from the germline V gene. This CDR3 has 14 amino acids. The CDR3: CASSEAGSGNTIYF. DNA for the CDR3: TGTGCCAGCAGTGAGGCAGGCTCTGGAAACACCATATATTTT. Together with reference TRBV25-1 and TRBJ1-3, the CDR3 gives the full variable domain: EADIYQTPRYLVIGTGKKITLECSQTMGHDKMYWYQQDPGMELHLIHYSYGVNSTEKGDLSSESTVSRIRTEHFPLTLESARPSHTSQYLCASSEAGSGNTIYFGEGSWLTVV.

The chain links TRBV7-9 to TRBJ2-7; 16 nucleotides agree with TRBD2. The V segment lost 5 bases and the J segment 2 bases; nucleotides outside the gene matches: 9. Germline V lookup: CDR1 SEHNR, CDR2 FQNEAQ (reference sequence). The CDR3 is made up of 18 amino acids. The CDR3 nucleotides read TGTGCCAGCAGCCCTGCGGGACTAGCGGGGGGGCTAACCTACGAGCAGTACTTC. Its protein is CASSPAGLAGGLTYEQYF.

The rearrangement uses TRBV6-1 and TRBJ2-1, with a tentative D call TRBD1 (5 bases). V was cut by 6 bases and J by 2 bases, with 8 bases left in between. The CDR3 covers 13 residues. Looked up from germline, CDR1 is MNHNS and CDR2 is SASEGT. In nucleotides, the CDR3 is TGTGCCAGCAGCGCAGGGACCTACAATGAGCAGTTCTTC. Its translation: CASSAGTYNEQFF.

This clone was found once. The chain employs TRBV21-1 and TRBJ2-1; TRBD1, the table's D call, lacks a check against the DNA. TRBV21-1 is given as a pseudogene. CDR3 length: 14 residues. The CDR3 reads CASSKGQGLDEQFF. CDR3 bases: TGTGCCAGCAGCAAGGGACAGGGTCTGGATGAGCAGTTCTTC.

J is TRBJ1-2 and V is TRBV27, with no clear D. This CDR3 contains 13 residues. Germline V gene sequence: CDR1 MNHEY, CDR2 SMNVEV (reference sequence). The ends were cut back, 5 bases at V and 8 bases at J, with 15 bases in the middle. The CDR3 loop reads CASSPGTRWGYTF. The CDR3 bases are TGTGCCAGCAGTCCGGGAACAAGATGGGGCTACACCTTC.